The entry that follows covers one T cell receptor (beta chain) sequence. This clonotype came up many times. Its binding antigen is unknown. One base away there is no much larger clone; base qualities are not given. For repertoire sequencing, TCR beta CDR3 regions were amplified from RNA transcripts. A first-round RT-PCR used HTBI primers with the Qiagen OneStep RT-PCR kit, followed by a second-round multiplex PCR, size selection and purification. Sequencing of the libraries was carried out on an Illumina HiSeq2000 in paired-end mode with 100 bp reads. The authors processed their data as follows. SOAPnuke was used for read processing, and reads with adapters, uncalled bases, a mean Phred below 15, or no exact constant-primer or identifier match were discarded. COPE v1.2.5 was used to merge the high-quality paired reads. Unique nucleotide sequences were defined as clonotypes and aligned to IMGT TRB V, D and J references using MiTCR v1.1. Only V-J combinations with frequency above 0.0001 were analysed, covering about 99% of repertoires. For each V-J combination, a TCR clonal expansion and chaos score was defined as F50 clonal expansion divided by the chaos observed in the TCRdist matrix. Welch's t-statistics and random forest were used to reduce the features to about a dozen V-J combinations, which were then used as input to a naive Bayes classifier. Thyroid-blood repertoire similarity was quantified with the Morisita-Horn index. The public reads were reprocessed in TCRdb via fastp at Q25 and MiXCR, keeping in-frame beta chains. Rows are unified per CDR3 protein, each entry keeping the most common DNA and genes. None of the V and J calls come from the authors' own analysis; TCRdb made them. Here the sample has roughly 160,000 distinct CDR3 sequences; 37% occur a single time. The ten largest account for roughly 5.8% of the sample.

The data were obtained in a study of Graves' ophthalmopathy and Graves' hyperthyroidism (dated by TCRdb to between 2017 and 2018). For context, the study as a whole: Peripheral blood was collected at initial diagnosis, prior to any treatment. The study used signatures of the TCR beta repertoire to tell Graves' ophthalmopathy apart from Graves' hyperthyroidism and to predict which patients would progress to ophthalmopathy. In total, around 140 blood samples were TCR-sequenced: 43 ophthalmopathy, around 75 hyperthyroidism and roughly 17 hyperthyroidism-to-ophthalmopathy patients. To explore V-J signatures distinguishing ophthalmopathy from hyperthyroidism, a discovery set of about a hundred patients (roughly 42 ophthalmopathy, some 57 stable hyperthyroidism) was enrolled. For independent validation, a separate cohort was made up of 18 hyperthyroidism patients plus 17 patients who later progressed from hyperthyroidism to ophthalmopathy. In more than 5 hyperthyroidism patients, the T-cell repertoire of thyroid tissue was compared with the T-cell repertoire of blood. Following sample collection, hyperthyroidism patients were given methimazole at a starting dose of 30 mg daily, and ophthalmopathy patients were given high-dose intravenous methylprednisolone. The 75 to 100 discovery patients were randomly split 7:3 into training and test sets. General findings and caveats noted by the study authors: In cross-validation, the 13-signature model distinguished ophthalmopathy from stable hyperthyroidism with about 90% sensitivity and roughly 81% specificity, while in the test set the corresponding values were about 80% and 75%. Most expanded thyroid clonotypes with frequency above 0.001 were also detected in blood, suggesting blood repertoires may reflect the thyroid immune response. In validation, the model predicted ophthalmopathy progression with 55% to 71% sensitivity and 72.22% specificity; some 13 predicted patients were CT-confirmed with GO in a median of approximately 6.2 months. Sample size was not statistically predetermined, and group allocation was not concealed from the investigators.

CDR1 and CDR2 are read off the germline V gene as LGHNA and YNFKEQ. Its CDR3 holds 17 amino acids, cysteine through phenylalanine. Kept here is only the CDR3 DNA, which spans 51 bases and is read in frame from base 1. Trimming costs V 0 bases and J 0 bases, and their ends lie 12 bases apart. Patients with ophthalmopathy had moderately to severely active disease, with a Clinical Activity Score of 3 or more, a NOSPECS grade of 4 or more, and a disease duration of less than 3 months. Patients with other autoimmune diseases, uncontrolled infections, pregnancy or lactation were excluded. Diagnosis relied on clinical symptoms, serum thyroxine, TRAb, thyroid ultrasound and orbital computed tomography. PBMCs were isolated from 7.5 to 10 ml of fresh peripheral blood by Ficoll-Paque density gradient centrifugation. Total RNA was extracted using Trizol reagent, and RNA quality was checked on an Agilent 2100 Bioanalyzer.

Sequenced material: peripheral blood. This receptor chain uses TRBV4-2 and TRBJ1-5; TRBD1 is possibly the D segment (5 matching bases). This receptor was obtained from a woman aged 40 to 50 with Graves' ophthalmopathy. Donor details come from another sample of the same person, matched by shared clones. The CDR3 region has the sequence CASSQEEAGYSNQPQHF. The sequence in DNA is TGTGCCAGCAGCCAAGAAGAGGCAGGGTATAGCAATCAGCCCCAGCATTTT.